This T cell receptor beta chain originates from a study of vaccination effects on CD4 cells after COVID-19. Study-level points and caveats: Long after vaccination, the clones induced by infection and by vaccine shrank markedly in size.

Concerning this clone: The antigen is not known.

Clones were sequenced by immunoSEQ multiplex PCR, and TCRdb holds only the in-frame ones, with some missing. Of tens of thousands of clones in the sample, around 75% were seen once. In the ViraFEST assay, antigen-specific CD4+ clonotypes were identified by expansion after peptide-pool stimulation. Scientists isolated CD4+ T cells after a roughly ten-day culture period ended. People in the vaccine group had not been infected with SARS-CoV-2 before, and their nucleocapsid antibodies were negative. The sequence derives from a human donor who received a COVID-19 vaccine. The source material was CD4+ T cells from PBMCs cultured with SARS-CoV-2 spike peptides, sampled before COVID-19 vaccination.

The DNA for the CDR3 is TGCGCCAGCAGCCTTCAGGGGAACACTGAAGCTTTCTTT. This sequence encodes CASSLQGNTEAFF. This sequence joins TRBV5-1 and TRBJ1-1; possible D gene TRBD1, 5 bases. Germline loops: CDR1 SGHRS, CDR2 YFSETQ. Deletions cut 4 bases from V and 1 base from J, with 8 bases between. The CDR3 is 13 residues long.